The rows below give T cell receptor beta chains drawn from one sample of a study of B cell selection in AIRE deficiency. The method was immunoSEQ multiplex PCR; TCRdb's version includes in-frame clones alone and lacks a portion of them. Of about 22,000 clones listed, nearly 95% were seen once; the top ten hold roughly 1.3%. Sequences were obtained from CD4+CD25+ Tregs sorted from PBMCs. Receptors were obtained from a human donor in good health. CDR3s include the opening cysteine and the closing phenylalanine or tryptophan. The order of the fields is clone size, V gene, J gene, D gene, CDR3 protein, CDR3 DNA. The D gene is left open where the match is weak. Not every row has a clone size; where given, it reads once, few, many or a size class.

few	TRBV7-9	TRBJ2-7	NA	CASSLFPYEQYF	TGTGCCAGCAGCTTATTCCCCTACGAGCAGTACTTC
NA	TRBV7-2	TRBJ2-1	NA	CASSFREHLHEQFF	TGTGCCAGCAGCTTTCGAGAGCATCTGCATGAGCAGTTCTTC
NA	TRBV27	TRBJ2-1	NA	CASSFILATNEQFF	TGTGCCAGCAGTTTCATCCTAGCTACCAATGAGCAGTTCTTC
NA	TRBV18	TRBJ2-3	TRBD1	CASSPPRTGVYF	TGTGCCAGCTCACCACCCCGGACAGGGGTATATTTT
NA	TRBV5-6	TRBJ2-4	TRBD1	CASSLNRGAVQYF	TGTGCCAGCAGCTTGAACAGGGGCGCGGTTCAGTACTTC
few	TRBV10-3	TRBJ1-5	NA	CAIRGEGLQPQHF	TGTGCCATCAGGGGTGAGGGGCTACAGCCCCAGCATTTT
NA	TRBV18	TRBJ1-2	TRBD1	CASSPDRGPGYGYTF	TGTGCCAGCTCACCCGACAGGGGCCCCGGCTATGGCTACACCTTC
NA	TRBV9	TRBJ1-6	NA	CASSVEVSYNSPLHF	TGTGCCAGCAGCGTAGAGGTCTCCTATAATTCACCCCTCCACTTT
NA	TRBV19	TRBJ2-5	TRBD2	CASSEIAGGQETQYF	TGTGCCAGTAGTGAAATAGCGGGAGGGCAAGAGACCCAGTACTTC
NA	TRBV6-1	TRBJ1-1	NA	CASSEVTHTEAFF	TGTGCCAGCAGTGAAGTCACCCACACTGAAGCTTTCTTT
NA	TRBV18	TRBJ2-5	NA	CASSWRGRQETQYF	TGTGCCAGCTCATGGCGGGGTCGACAAGAGACCCAGTACTTC
NA	TRBV5-5	TRBJ1-1	NA	CASSLVSLLEAFF	TGTGCCAGCAGCTTGGTCAGTTTACTTGAAGCTTTCTTT
NA	TRBV28	TRBJ2-3	TRBD2	CASSLSGRGTDTQYF	TGTGCCAGCAGTTTAAGCGGGAGGGGCACAGATACGCAGTATTTT
NA	TRBV6-6	TRBJ1-1	NA	CASSYLARNTEAFF	TGTGCCAGCAGTTACCTGGCAAGGAACACTGAAGCTTTCTTT
NA	TRBV5-1	TRBJ2-1	TRBD2	CASSSRRMTSGGRKNEQFF	TGCGCCAGCAGCTCGCGGCGAATGACTAGCGGGGGCCGGAAGAATGAGCAGTTCTTC
NA	TRBV7-9	TRBJ1-4	TRBD1	CASHVFRGQGSLGEKLFF	TGTGCCAGCCATGTTTTCCGGGGACAGGGGTCTTTGGGAGAAAAACTGTTTTTT
NA	TRBV9	TRBJ2-7	TRBD1	CASSVGGTGGDQYF	TGTGCCAGCAGCGTAGGGGGGACAGGGGGCGACCAGTACTTC
NA	TRBV5-4	TRBJ1-4	NA	CASSFWGEKLFF	TGTGCCAGCAGCTTTTGGGGCGAAAAACTGTTTTTT
NA	TRBV10-1	TRBJ2-5	NA	CANPDIIQKLETQYF	TGCGCCAACCCTGACATTATCCAGAAATTAGAGACCCAGTACTTC
NA	TRBV5-1	TRBJ2-7	NA	CASSPDTAYEQYF	TGCGCCAGCAGCCCCGACACTGCCTACGAGCAGTACTTC
NA	TRBV19	TRBJ2-1	NA	CASSIAVSSYNEQFF	TGTGCCAGTAGTATCGCGGTTAGCTCCTACAATGAGCAGTTCTTC
NA	TRBV29-1	TRBJ2-2	TRBD2	CSVEDRRRGSTGELFF	TGCAGCGTTGAAGATCGACGGCGGGGGAGCACCGGGGAGCTGTTTTTT
once	TRBV5-1	TRBJ2-2	TRBD2	CASSLTIAGAGELFF	TGCGCCAGCAGCTTGACGATAGCGGGAGCCGGGGAGCTGTTTTTT
NA	TRBV11-1	TRBJ1-4	NA	CASSFVRASGLFF	TGTGCCAGCAGCTTTGTCCGTGCGTCTGGACTGTTTTTT
NA	TRBV18	TRBJ2-7	TRBD2	CASSTGTRDRFEQYF	TGTGCCAGCTCGACCGGGACTAGAGATCGTTTCGAGCAGTACTTC
NA	TRBV5-1	TRBJ1-2	TRBD1	CASSPLDRVNGYTF	TGCGCCAGCAGCCCCCTGGACAGGGTGAATGGCTACACCTTC
NA	TRBV7-9	TRBJ2-2	NA	CASSRDSANTGELFF	TGTGCCAGCAGCCGAGACAGCGCCAACACCGGGGAGCTGTTTTTT
NA	TRBV29-1	TRBJ2-2	NA	CSVERVTGELFF	TGCAGCGTTGAAAGAGTAACCGGGGAGCTGTTTTTT
NA	TRBV4-2	TRBJ2-1	NA	CASSPRVLDNEQFF	TGTGCCAGCAGCCCACGGGTGCTTGACAATGAGCAGTTCTTC
NA	TRBV10-2	TRBJ1-1	TRBD1	CASSEKGQGPTRTEAFF	TGCGCCAGCAGTGAAAAGGGACAGGGACCCACGAGAACTGAAGCTTTCTTT
NA	TRBV19	TRBJ1-1	NA	CASSRYGWNTEAFF	TGTGCCAGTAGTAGATATGGTTGGAACACTGAAGCTTTCTTT
NA	TRBV5-1	TRBJ1-6	NA	CASSSPEAGRGSPLHF	TGCGCCAGCAGCTCACCTGAGGCGGGGCGCGGGTCACCCCTCCACTTT
NA	TRBV12-5	TRBJ2-1	TRBD2	CASGLVSGLPYNEQFF	TGTGCTAGTGGTTTGGTTAGCGGGCTACCCTACAATGAGCAGTTCTTC
NA	TRBV6-4	TRBJ1-2	TRBD1	CASTQGANYGYTF	TGTGCCAGCACCCAGGGGGCGAACTATGGCTACACCTTC
NA	TRBV7-3	TRBJ2-7	NA	CASSQQGLGKQYF	TGTGCCAGCAGCCAACAGGGTCTCGGAAAGCAGTACTTC
NA	TRBV27	TRBJ1-2	NA	CASSFRGYGYTF	TGTGCCAGCAGTTTCAGGGGCTATGGCTACACCTTC
NA	TRBV27	TRBJ1-6	TRBD1	CASREQGAGNSPLHF	TGTGCCAGCAGGGAACAGGGGGCTGGGAATTCACCCCTCCACTTT
once	TRBV19	TRBJ2-7	NA	CASSGWFPSYEQYF	TGTGCCAGTAGTGGGTGGTTTCCCTCCTACGAGCAGTACTTC
NA	TRBV7-8	TRBJ2-7	TRBD2	CASSLGGLAGGSSYEQYF	TGTGCCAGCAGCTTAGGGGGACTAGCGGGAGGGAGCTCCTACGAGCAGTACTTC
NA	TRBV14	TRBJ2-7	NA	CASSQVGGLLGEQYF	TGTGCCAGCAGCCAAGTAGGGGGGCTACTTGGGGAGCAGTACTTC
NA	TRBV6-1	TRBJ1-2	NA	CATVGRGYTF	TGTGCTACGGTCGGGAGAGGCTACACCTTC
NA	TRBV6-4	TRBJ1-1	NA	CASSEGGGRNTEAFF	TGTGCCAGCAGTGAAGGGGGAGGAAGGAACACTGAAGCTTTCTTT
NA	TRBV5-3	TRBJ1-1	NA	CASSPWGGAEAFF	TGTGCCAGCAGCCCCTGGGGGGGAGCTGAAGCTTTCTTT
NA	TRBV7-3	TRBJ2-1	NA	CASSSATGQAYNEQFF	TGTGCCAGCAGCTCCGCCACGGGACAAGCCTACAATGAGCAGTTCTTC
NA	TRBV18	TRBJ2-5	TRBD2	CASSPAVILAGMETQYF	TGTGCCAGCTCACCAGCGGTAATACTAGCGGGGATGGAGACCCAGTACTTC
NA	TRBV6-5	TRBJ2-7	NA	CASSLQGRLYF	TGTGCCAGCAGTTTACAGGGACGGCTGTACTTC
NA	TRBV5-1	TRBJ1-6	NA	CASSLADSGSPPHF	TGCGCCAGCAGCTTGGCCGACAGTGGCTCACCCCCCCACTTT
NA	TRBV5-4	TRBJ2-3	TRBD2	CASSFWLAGGSTDTQYF	TGTGCCAGCAGCTTTTGGCTAGCGGGAGGCTCTACAGATACGCAGTATTTT
NA	TRBV10-3	TRBJ2-1	TRBD2	CAISEDRTSGDNEQFF	TGTGCCATCAGTGAGGATCGGACTAGCGGCGACAATGAGCAGTTCTTC
NA	TRBV19	TRBJ2-3	TRBD2	CASSMLLAGDTDTQYF	TGTGCCAGTAGTATGCTTCTAGCGGGGGACACAGATACGCAGTATTTT
NA	TRBV5-1	TRBJ1-2	NA	CASSLAPAPANYGYTF	TGCGCCAGCAGCTTGGCACCGGCCCCGGCGAACTATGGCTACACCTTC
few	TRBV18	TRBJ2-2	TRBD1	CASSPHRQGRSSGELFF	TGTGCCAGCTCACCACACCGACAGGGTAGAAGTTCCGGGGAGCTGTTTTTT
NA	TRBV5-1	TRBJ2-1	TRBD1	CASSAWTGPYNEQFF	TGCGCCAGCAGCGCCTGGACAGGGCCCTACAATGAGCAGTTCTTC
NA	TRBV18	TRBJ2-3	NA	CASSPFPGPSTDTQYF	TGTGCCAGCTCACCGTTCCCGGGTCCCAGCACAGATACGCAGTATTTT
NA	TRBV19	TRBJ2-1	NA	CASRGWEVKNEQFF	TGTGCCAGTCGGGGTTGGGAGGTTAAGAATGAGCAGTTCTTC
NA	TRBV27	TRBJ2-1	NA	CASSEGLVIRNEQFF	TGTGCCAGCTCCGAGGGGCTGGTTATACGGAATGAGCAGTTCTTC
NA	TRBV2	TRBJ2-7	TRBD2	CASSATGGLAYEQYF	TGTGCCAGCAGTGCCACGGGGGGATTAGCCTACGAGCAGTACTTC
NA	TRBV7-9	TRBJ2-1	NA	CASSPRTVYNEQFF	TGTGCCAGCAGCCCCCGGACAGTATACAATGAGCAGTTCTTC
NA	TRBV4-1	TRBJ2-4	NA	CASSQGWGTGKNIQYF	TGCGCCAGCAGCCAAGGTTGGGGCACAGGAAAAAACATTCAGTACTTC